These 12 T cell receptor beta chains came from one sample sequenced in a study of shared clonotypes between healthy human individuals (TCRdb year 2020). Libraries were constructed by the immunoSEQ multiplex PCR assay. TCRdb carries this immuneACCESS record with in-frame sequences only. Its versions omit some clonotypes, under half of them owing to an unresolved V gene in the studies checked, with the rest unexplained. Recorded for this sample are about 520,000 clones; roughly 80% of them occurred a single time. The top ten clonotypes cover about 13% of the sample. Source material: PBMCs. These receptors were taken from a woman aged 35 to 49 in good health. Some clones in this sample may be carry-over from other donors' samples.

J is TRBJ2-7 and V is TRBV19, with 14 nucleotides matching TRBD2. The length of the CDR3 is 18 residues. V lost 4 bases, J lost 2 bases, and 10 bases stayed unmatched. The germline V gene has CDR1 LNHDA and CDR2 SQIVND (reference sequence). The CDR3 sequence: CASSSARGLAGVAYEQYF. CDR3 in DNA: TGTGCCAGTAGTAGTGCTCGGGGACTAGCGGGAGTCGCCTACGAGCAGTACTTC.

About this clone: This sequence is one base from a far larger clone and is likely a read error. The gene calls are TRBV5-8 and TRBJ2-7; 13 bases match TRBD2. In germline, CDR1 is SGHTS, CDR2 YDEGEE. The CDR3 contains 15 residues. The CDR3 loop reads CTSSLGLAGVSEQYF. The CDR3 region has the DNA TGTACCAGCAGCCTCGGACTAGCGGGAGTGAGCGAGCAGTACTTC.

This clone has only one observation. The chain couples TRBV7-9 to TRBJ2-2; D gene uncertain. This CDR3 region has 14 residues. The germline V gene encodes CDR1 SEHNR and CDR2 FQNEAQ (reference sequence). Trimming took off 7 bases at V and 4 bases at J, with 13 bases between the two ends. This chain's CDR3 is CASTSLKFTGELFF. CDR3 bases: TGTGCCAGCACCTCTCTTAAATTCACCGGGGAGCTGTTTTTT.

This sequence joins TRBV28 and TRBJ1-3; D gene ambiguous. CDR3 length: 14 amino acids. V gave up 5 bases and J gave up 0 bases, with 8 bases separating them. Germline CDR1 reads MDHEN; CDR2 reads SYDVKM. CDR3 sequence reads: CASSGPGSGNTIYF. CDR3 DNA: TGTGCCAGCAGTGGTCCTGGCTCTGGAAACACCATATATTTT.

V is TRBV18 and J is TRBJ2-7; TRBD1 matches 7 bases. This CDR3 spans 14 amino acids. Germline lookup yields CDR1 KGHSH and CDR2 LQKENI. J lost 2 bases, V lost 3 bases, and 4 bases had no gene match. Here the CDR3 DNA reads TGTGCCAGCTCACCTCAGGGGGATCCCTACGAGCAGTACTTC. This gives the protein CASSPQGDPYEQYF. Supplemented by reference TRBV18 and TRBJ2-7, the full variable domain reads NAGVMQNPRHLVRRRGQEARLRCSPMKGHSHVYWYRQLPEEGLKFMVYLQKENIIDESGMPKERFSAEFPKEGPSILRIQQVVRGDSAAYFCASSPQGDPYEQYFGPGTRLTVT.

The genes are TRBV9 and TRBJ2-7, with a weak D call TRBD2 (6 bases). Germline V gene data show CDR1 as SGDLS and CDR2 as YYNGEE. The V gene lost 3 bases and the J gene lost 1 base, with 11 bases spanning the gap. This CDR3 contains 14 residues. The CDR3 DNA is TGTGCCAGCAGCGGAGGACGGGGGTCCTACGAGCAGTACTTC. Translating gives CASSGGRGSYEQYF.

The chain recombines TRBV7-8 with TRBJ1-5, with D maybe TRBD1 (6 bases). Trimming removed 5 bases at V and 1 base at J, with 15 bases between. CDR3 length: 16 amino acids. CDR1 and CDR2 (germline): SGHVS, FQNEAQ. In DNA form, the CDR3 reads TGTGCCAGCAGCCCGGGGGGGGGCGTGAGCAATCAGCCCCAGCATTTT. Translating gives CASSPGGGVSNQPQHF.

The chain recombines TRBV11-2 with TRBJ2-6; D ambiguous. This CDR3 has 15 residues. V was trimmed by 5 bases and J by 2 bases, leaving 10 bases between them. CDR1 and CDR2 from the germline V gene are SGHAT and FQNNGV. The CDR3 sequence: CASSPVRAGANVLTF. CDR3 DNA: TGTGCCAGCAGCCCCGTCCGGGCTGGGGCCAACGTCCTGACTTTC.

On this clone itself: The identical CDR3 is also encoded by other nucleotide sequences in the sample. The genes are TRBV5-1 and TRBJ1-1, with unresolved D. Germline V gene sequence: CDR1 SGHRS, CDR2 YFSETQ. The germline V and J ends were trimmed by 2 bases and 1 base, with 6 bases remaining between them. The CDR3 has 13 residues. This chain's CDR3 is CASSFTENTEAFF. CDR3 DNA: TGCGCCAGCAGCTTCACAGAGAACACTGAAGCTTTCTTT. The entire variable domain, with the rest obtained from reference TRBV5-1 and TRBJ1-1, is as follows: KAGVTQTPRYLIKTRGQQVTLSCSPISGHRSVSWYQQTPGQGLQFLFEYFSETQRNKGNFPGRFSGRQFSNSRSEMNVSTLELGDSALYLCASSFTENTEAFFGQGTRLTVV.

This clone showed up just a few times. The V gene is TRBV25-1, the J gene TRBJ2-5; TRBD1 is a possible D gene (5 bases). Germline V CDR1 and CDR2: MGHDK, SYGVNS. V lost 6 bases to trimming and J lost 1 base, with 12 bases between them. This CDR3 contains 14 residues. The CDR3 nucleotides are TGTGCCAGCAGCATGGACACCCGCCAAGAGACCCAGTACTTC. Amino acids: CASSMDTRQETQYF.

In this sample, this clone turned up once. A far larger clone is off by one base, so a read error is likely. The V gene is TRBV6-6, the J gene TRBJ1-2; D is uncertain. From germline, CDR1 is MNHNY and CDR2 SVGAGI (reference sequence). The CDR3 has 13 amino acids. CDR3 loop: CASSSSPNYGYIF. The DNA for the CDR3 is TGTGCCAGCAGTTCTTCCCCTAACTATGGCTACATCTTC.

Details on this clone: A far more abundant clone sits one base away, making this likely a read error. The rearrangement uses TRBV7-3 and TRBJ2-2; D is perhaps TRBD2 (5 bases). The CDR3 loop spans 16 amino acids. Germline CDR1 is SGHTA and CDR2 is FQGTGA. CDR3 residues: CTSSQRASRNTGELFF. DNA for the CDR3: TGTACCAGCAGCCAGAGGGCTAGCCGGAACACCGGGGAGCTGTTTTTT. The full variable domain, its missing parts supplied by reference TRBV7-3 and TRBJ2-2, is GAGVSQTPSNKVTEKGKYVELRCDPISGHTALYWYRQSLGQGPEFLIYFQGTGAADDSGLPNDRFFAVRPEGSVSTLKIQRTERGDSAVYLCTSSQRASRNTGELFFGEGSRLTVL.